The next 28 T cell receptor beta chains were all read from a single sample in a study of T cell responses to AZD1222 COVID-19 vaccine. TCRdb's copy holds only in-frame clones and misses some; the assay was immunoSEQ multiplex PCR. The table lists about 210,000 clones, around 92% of them singletons. Sequencing used peripheral blood, obtained on day 0 of AZD1222 vaccination. The origin of the receptors is an adult in good health.

In nucleotides, the CDR3 is TGTGCCAGCAGCTTAGAGGCGGTGAGATACAATGTGGAGACCCAGTACTTC. This encodes CASSLEAVRYNVETQYF. The rearrangement joins TRBV7-9 to TRBJ2-5; D gene uncertain. The V end lost 1 base, the J end lost 5 bases, and 20 bases lay between the germline ends. CDR3 length: 17 amino acids. Germline V gives CDR1 SEHNR, CDR2 FQNEAQ (reference sequence).

This chain links TRBV6-5 with TRBJ1-2, with 8 bases aligning to TRBD1. The germline V gene has CDR1 MNHEY and CDR2 SVGAGI. The CDR3 extends over 13 amino acids. J gave up 6 bases and V 6 bases, and 6 bases lay outside the gene matches. The CDR3: CASSLDRDHGYTF. The CDR3 nucleotides are TGTGCCAGCAGCCTGGACAGGGACCATGGCTACACCTTC.

This chain links TRBV10-3 with TRBJ1-5, with TRBD1 matching 9 bases. Germline lookup yields CDR1 ENHRY and CDR2 SYGVKD. Unmatched junction bases numbered 0, after V lost 6 bases and J lost 0 bases. This CDR3 has 14 amino acids. CDR3 in amino acids: CAIRTGGSNQPQHF. CDR3 DNA sequence: TGTGCCATCAGGACAGGGGGTAGCAATCAGCCCCAGCATTTT.

The table lists this clone with a few counts. This chain joins TRBV14 and TRBJ1-3; D gene unclear. This CDR3 has 14 residues. CDR1 is SGHDN and CDR2 is FVKESK in the germline V gene. The V end was cut by 3 bases, the J end by 1 base, with 7 bases between. The CDR3 DNA reads TGTGCCAGCAGCCATTCGGGTTCTGGAAACACCATATATTTT. Its protein product is CASSHSGSGNTIYF. Drawing the rest from reference TRBV14 and TRBJ1-3, the complete variable domain is EAGVTQFPSHSVIEKGQTVTLRCDPISGHDNLYWYRRVMGKEIKFLLHFVKESKQDESGMPNNRFLAERTGGTYSTLKVQPAELEDSGVYFCASSHSGSGNTIYFGEGSWLTVV.

This sequence joins TRBV7-2 and TRBJ2-2; 8 bases agree with TRBD2. Germline CDR1 SGHTA, CDR2 FQGNSA. Trimming took 3 bases from V and 6 from J; bases not matched to a gene: 6. This CDR3 has 15 residues. For the CDR3, the DNA is TGTGCCAGCAGCTTTAACGGGAGGGAAGCCGGGGAGCTGTTTTTT. It specifies CASSFNGREAGELFF.

The chain carries TRBV9 and TRBJ2-7; D perhaps matches TRBD1 (7 bases). CDR1 SGDLS and CDR2 YYNGEE come from the germline V gene. Trimming took 4 bases from V and 4 from J, leaving 18 bases between them. There are 15 residues in the CDR3. This CDR3 reads CASSPVPGGFYEQYF. The CDR3 coding sequence is TGTGCCAGCAGCCCCGTTCCAGGGGGGTTTTACGAGCAGTACTTC.

This clone was seen more than once but under ten times. The rearrangement links TRBV3-1 (or the pseudogene TRBV3-2) to TRBJ1-1, with D uncertain. The CDR3 is made up of 13 amino acids. The germline V and J ends were trimmed by 1 base and 8 bases, with 11 bases remaining between them. CDR1 is LGHDT and CDR2 is YNNKEL in the germline V gene (reference sequence). CDR3 nucleotides: TGTGCCAGCAGCCAAGCCGGAGTACCAGAAGCTTTCTTT. Protein sequence: CASSQAGVPEAFF.

The gene calls are TRBV19 and TRBJ1-1, with D tentatively TRBD1 (5 bases). The V gene's germline CDR1 is LNHDA and CDR2 SQIVND (reference sequence). Trimming took 8 bases from V and 0 from J, leaving 10 bases between them. CDR3 size: 13 residues. CDR3: CASADRLNTEAFF. CDR3 bases: TGTGCCAGTGCTGACAGATTGAACACTGAAGCTTTCTTT.

This chain links TRBV5-1 with TRBJ2-7, with 11 bases identical to TRBD1. The CDR3 runs 14 residues. With V trimmed by 4 bases and J by 7 bases, 7 bases remained unmatched. CDR1 and CDR2 from the germline V gene are SGHRS and YFSETQ. CDR3 loop: CASSGTGGSLEQYF. The CDR3 DNA is TGCGCCAGCAGCGGGACAGGGGGTTCTCTGGAGCAGTACTTC.

V usage is TRBV27 and J usage is TRBJ1-5, with D possibly TRBD1 on 6 matching bases. The CDR3 runs to 13 residues. CDR1 is MNHEY, CDR2 SMNVEV, per germline (reference sequence). V lost 2 bases and J 9 bases, leaving 11 bases between the germline ends. The CDR3 bases are TGTGCCAGCAGTTTAGGGGGGCTGGGGCCCCAGCATTTT. Its translation is CASSLGGLGPQHF.

For the CDR3, the DNA is TGTGCCAGTACCGCGAGGGGTGGGACGGTTAATAATCAGCCCCAGCATTTT. It encodes CASTARGGTVNNQPQHF. J is TRBJ1-5 and V is TRBV19, with D possibly being TRBD1 (5 bases). CDR1 is LNHDA and CDR2 is SQIVND in the germline V gene (reference sequence). Trimming pared 7 bases from V and 4 bases from J, leaving 23 bases between. The CDR3 is 17 residues long.

The chain recombines TRBV14 with TRBJ2-2; D might be TRBD1 (6 bases). V lost 5 bases to trimming and J lost 7 bases, with 11 bases between them. Germline V gene data show CDR1 as SGHDN and CDR2 as FVKESK. This CDR3 comprises 13 residues. The CDR3 is CASSYQGNGELFF. CDR3 sequence (DNA): TGTGCCAGCAGCTATCAGGGGAACGGGGAGCTGTTTTTT.

This clone was picked up one time. J is TRBJ1-4 and V is TRBV19; no clear D gene. The germline gives CDR1 LNHDA, CDR2 SQIVND (reference sequence). The length of the CDR3 is 12 residues. V lost 3 bases and J 14 bases, leaving 13 bases between the germline ends. The CDR3 region has the DNA TGTGCCAGTAGTATCTCCGACCGGGCCCTGTTTTTT. Its translation: CASSISDRALFF.

The gene calls are TRBV2 and TRBJ1-2; a possible D gene is TRBD1 (5 bases). V lost 6 bases and J 8 bases, leaving 16 bases between the germline ends. The CDR3 runs to 13 residues. The germline V gene has CDR1 SNHLY and CDR2 FYNNEI. DNA for the CDR3: TGTGCCAGCAGAGGAGAGAGGGGCCGCGGCTACACCTTC. Protein sequence: CASRGERGRGYTF.

The genes are TRBV6-5 and TRBJ1-5; 8 bases agree with TRBD1. J gave up 2 bases and V 6 bases, and 6 bases lay outside the gene matches. CDR1 is MNHEY, CDR2 SVGAGI, per germline. The CDR3 is 15 residues long. The CDR3 DNA reads TGTGCCAGCAGCTCAGGACAGGGCCGCAATCAGCCCCAGCATTTT. Translation: CASSSGQGRNQPQHF.

The V call is TRBV19, the J call TRBJ2-7, with 11 bases that match TRBD1. From germline, CDR1 is LNHDA and CDR2 SQIVND (reference sequence). There are 13 residues in the CDR3. The trim removed 10 bases at V and 3 bases at J, leaving 5 bases unmatched. In DNA form, the CDR3 reads TGTGCCACCTCGGGGACAGGGGGCTACGAGCAGTACTTC. This encodes CATSGTGGYEQYF.

V gene TRBV10-3 combines with J gene TRBJ1-4; TRBD1 might be the D (6 bases). CDR1 and CDR2 (germline): ENHRY, SYGVKD. The CDR3 is 15 residues long. Trimming stripped 6 bases from V and 6 bases from J, with 17 bases between. CDR3 residues: CAISERLGGYEKLFF. In nucleotides, the CDR3 is TGTGCCATCAGCGAGAGGCTGGGGGGCTATGAAAAACTGTTTTTT.

The chain combines TRBV19 with TRBJ1-5, with D perhaps matching TRBD1 (5 bases). Trimming cost V 5 bases and J 5 bases, with 13 bases left between them. The CDR3 totals 14 residues. CDR1 is LNHDA, CDR2 SQIVND, per germline (reference sequence). This CDR3 reads CASSPRQPDQPQHF. The CDR3 bases are TGTGCCAGTAGTCCAAGACAGCCTGATCAGCCCCAGCATTTT.

The chain uses TRBV3-1 (or the pseudogene TRBV3-2) and TRBJ1-2; D is unclear. The germline V gene has CDR1 LGHDT and CDR2 YNNKEL (reference sequence). V was shortened by 0 bases and J by 7 bases, with 9 bases between the two germline ends. This CDR3 has 13 residues. CDR3 sequence: CASSQEGKGGYTF. Written as DNA, the CDR3 is TGTGCCAGCAGCCAAGAGGGGAAGGGTGGCTACACCTTC.

This CDR3 reads CASRGTGSGTDTQYF. In nucleotides, the CDR3 is TGTGCCAGCAGGGGGACAGGGAGCGGCACAGATACGCAGTATTTT. V and J are TRBV27 and TRBJ2-3; the match to TRBD1 covers 9 bases. The germline V gene has CDR1 MNHEY and CDR2 SMNVEV (reference sequence). After removal of 6 bases from V and 1 base from J, the junction contained 5 bases not matched to a gene. The CDR3 is 15 amino acids.

J is TRBJ1-5 and V is TRBV5-5, with D perhaps TRBD1 (5 bases). The V gene's germline CDR1 is SGHKS and CDR2 YYEKEE (reference sequence). The CDR3 is 14 residues long. Trimming took 0 bases from V and 11 from J, leaving 15 bases between them. Written as DNA, the CDR3 is TGTGCCAGCAGCTTGGGTCACGGGGCTTTGGCCCAGCATTTT. Its translation is CASSLGHGALAQHF.

This rearrangement joins TRBV5-4 to TRBJ2-1; D perhaps matches TRBD1 (5 bases). The CDR3 spans 13 residues. CDR1 and CDR2 from the germline V gene are SGHNT and YYREEE (reference sequence). Deletions cut 0 bases from V and 6 bases from J, with 7 bases between. The CDR3 DNA is TGTGCCAGCAGCTTGGGGCAGGGCAATGAGCAGTTCTTC. It translates to CASSLGQGNEQFF.

This chain connects TRBV3-1 (or the pseudogene TRBV3-2) to TRBJ1-5; TRBD1 aligns across 10 bases. The V segment lost 4 bases and the J segment 3 bases; nucleotides outside the gene matches: 6. CDR3 size: 16 residues. Germline V gene data show CDR1 as LGHDT and CDR2 as YNNKEL (reference sequence). For the CDR3, the DNA is TGTGCCAGCAGCCGAGGGACAGGGGTAAACAATCAGCCCCAGCATTTT. This codes for CASSRGTGVNNQPQHF.

V usage is TRBV19 and J usage is TRBJ1-2, with 9 bases aligning to TRBD1. This CDR3 is built from 12 residues. V was clipped by 7 bases and J by 6 bases; unmatched bases: 3. Looked up from germline, CDR1 is LNHDA and CDR2 is SQIVND (reference sequence). DNA for the CDR3: TGTGCCAGTACGGACAGGGGAGATGGCTACACCTTC. Its translation: CASTDRGDGYTF.

V and J are TRBV5-5 and TRBJ2-7; D perhaps matches TRBD1 (6 bases). The V gene's germline CDR1 is SGHKS and CDR2 YYEKEE (reference sequence). This CDR3 is built from 12 residues. V gave up 4 bases and J gave up 8 bases, with 13 bases separating them. The CDR3 nucleotides read TGTGCCAGCAGCATCGACAGGAGCCAGCAGTACTTC. Protein sequence: CASSIDRSQQYF.

On this clone: This sample includes further DNA sequences coding for the same CDR3. The J gene is TRBJ1-4, the V gene TRBV12-3 or TRBV12-4; D unclear. This CDR3 region has 11 residues. V was trimmed by 1 base and J by 7 bases, leaving 1 base between them. In DNA form, the CDR3 reads TGTGCCAGCAGTTTAGGTGAAAAACTGTTTTTT. This gives the protein CASSLGEKLFF.

The genes are TRBV7-6 and TRBJ2-5; no definite D call. CDR1 is SGHVS and CDR2 is FNYEAQ in the germline V gene. CDR3 size: 13 residues. V shed 1 base and J shed 5 bases, with 8 bases lying between them. CDR3 coding DNA: TGTGCCAGCAGCTTAGGCCGTTCCGAGACCCAGTACTTC. This encodes CASSLGRSETQYF.

This clone occurred once. Other DNA sequences in this sample translate to the same CDR3. V and J are TRBV11-2 and TRBJ1-2; the D gene is possibly TRBD1 (5 bases). This CDR3 is 13 amino acids long. CDR1 and CDR2 from the germline V gene are SGHAT and FQNNGV. Trimming cost V 1 base and J 2 bases, with 5 bases left between them. This CDR3 is CASSLGQNYGYTF. The CDR3 nucleotides read TGTGCCAGCAGCTTAGGACAGAACTATGGCTACACCTTC.